Each of the 26 T cell receptor beta chains below was sequenced from the same sample in a study of OX40 agonist ivuxolimab in advanced cancers. Assay used: immunoSEQ multiplex PCR; TCRdb lists only in-frame clones, some missing. The sample lists more than 65,000 clones; around 88% were seen once. The source material was CD4+ or CD8+ T cells sorted from blood, sampled in a trial of the OX40 agonist ivuxolimab. Receptor source: an adult with an advanced solid tumor such as melanoma, head and neck, liver or kidney cancer.

The gene calls are TRBV19 and TRBJ2-1; the D gene is possibly TRBD1 (6 bases). The CDR3 is 12 amino acids. The germline gives CDR1 LNHDA, CDR2 SQIVND (reference sequence). With 5 bases removed from V and 14 bases from J, the gap between germline ends came to 16 bases. Here the CDR3 DNA reads TGTGCCAGTAGTCTTTCGGACAGTAATAAGTTCTTC. It translates to CASSLSDSNKFF.

A word on this clone: Other nucleotide sequences from this sample produce the same CDR3. The chain uses TRBV5-1 and TRBJ1-1; D is undetermined. The germline CDR1 and CDR2 sequences are SGHRS and YFSETQ. V gave up 4 bases and J gave up 2 bases, with 9 bases separating them. The CDR3 covers 13 residues. The CDR3 DNA sequence: TGCGCCAGCAGCCTCCAGGAAAACACTGAAGCTTTCTTT. Translated: CASSLQENTEAFF.

The chain carries TRBV9 and TRBJ1-3, with no clear D. The CDR3 runs 16 residues. V lost 1 base, J lost 0 bases, and 11 bases lay in between. The germline gives CDR1 SGDLS, CDR2 YYNGEE. The CDR3 is CASSVLSSSSGNTIYF. The CDR3 DNA follows: TGTGCCAGCAGCGTACTGTCCTCTAGCTCTGGAAACACCATATATTTT.

This chain joins TRBV28 and TRBJ1-6, with 7 positions matching TRBD1. The CDR3 loop spans 16 amino acids. The germline gives CDR1 MDHEN, CDR2 SYDVKM. Trimming at V came to 5 bases and at J to 9 bases, leaving 13 bases not matched to a gene. The CDR3 loop reads CASSPPGGGAGSPLHF. The CDR3 DNA reads as TGTGCCAGCAGTCCGCCTGGAGGGGGCGCAGGTTCACCCCTCCACTTT.

V gene TRBV7-6 combines with J gene TRBJ1-4, with D perhaps matching TRBD1 (5 bases). There are 15 residues in the CDR3. The V end lost 1 base, the J end lost 1 base, and 7 bases lay between the germline ends. Per the germline V gene, CDR1 is SGHVS and CDR2 is FNYEAQ. CDR3 DNA: TGTGCCAGCAGCTTAGAGGGGCGAACTAATGAAAAACTGTTTTTT. Translating gives CASSLEGRTNEKLFF.

This chain uses TRBV5-1 with TRBJ2-2; weak D call: TRBD1 (6 bases). Germline lookup yields CDR1 SGHRS and CDR2 YFSETQ. Trimming took off 6 bases at V and 7 bases at J, with 16 bases between the two ends. The CDR3 is 14 amino acids. CDR3 sequence reads: CASKSGDQVGELFF. DNA of the CDR3: TGCGCCAGCAAATCAGGGGATCAGGTCGGGGAGCTGTTTTTT.

This chain uses TRBV7-9 with TRBJ2-1, with 7 nucleotides matching TRBD1. CDR1 and CDR2 (germline): SEHNR, FQNEAQ (reference sequence). V lost 7 bases and J lost 7; bases outside the gene matches: 7. The CDR3 totals 13 residues. CDR3 loop: CASTWTQGNEQFF. CDR3 bases: TGTGCCAGCACCTGGACACAGGGGAATGAGCAGTTCTTC.

The chain has TRBV30 and TRBJ1-2; 9 bases map to TRBD1. This CDR3 spans 14 amino acids. After removal of 4 bases from V and 3 bases from J, the junction contained 6 bases not matched to a gene. Germline-derived CDR1 and CDR2 are GTSNPN and SVGIG (reference sequence). The CDR3 reads CAWKFGQGYYGYTF. The DNA for the CDR3 is TGTGCCTGGAAGTTCGGACAGGGGTACTATGGCTACACCTTC.

The CDR3 reads CASSSPTGRHNEQFF. The DNA of the CDR3 is TGTGCCAGCAGTTCTCCGACAGGGCGGCACAATGAGCAGTTCTTC. The chain carries TRBV28 and TRBJ2-1; 7 bases fit TRBD1. Losses at the gene ends were 4 bases for V and 5 bases for J; bases not matched to a gene: 8. The germline V gene encodes CDR1 MDHEN and CDR2 SYDVKM. This CDR3 is built from 15 residues.

This chain links TRBV5-1 with TRBJ2-3; 11 bases are a match to TRBD2. Trimming cost V 7 bases and J 1 base; bases outside gene matches: 8. Per the germline V gene, CDR1 is SGHRS and CDR2 is YFSETQ. This CDR3 has 16 residues. The CDR3 loop is CASGSSGGTRTDTQYF. CDR3 DNA sequence: TGCGCCAGCGGGTCTAGCGGGGGGACCCGCACAGATACGCAGTATTTT.

V gene TRBV5-5 combines with J gene TRBJ2-2; perhaps TRBD2 as D (7 bases). This CDR3 spans 16 amino acids. The V gene lost 3 bases and the J gene lost 5 bases, with 17 bases spanning the gap. Germline CDR1 reads SGHKS; CDR2 reads YYEKEE (reference sequence). The CDR3 is CASSSAGAEGTGELFF. As DNA, the CDR3 is TGTGCCAGCAGCTCCGCGGGGGCCGAGGGGACCGGGGAGCTGTTTTTT.

This clone has only a few counts. The rearrangement links TRBV6-1 to TRBJ1-6; possible D gene TRBD1, 5 bases. V gave up 7 bases and J gave up 8 bases, with 15 bases separating them. Per germline, CDR1 MNHNS and CDR2 SASEGT. This CDR3 spans 14 amino acids. Here the CDR3 reads CASTRKGGDSPLHF. For the CDR3, the DNA is TGTGCCAGCACCAGAAAGGGAGGGGATTCACCCCTCCACTTT.

The chain employs TRBV19 and TRBJ1-6; no reliable D call. The germline CDR1 and CDR2 sequences are LNHDA and SQIVND (reference sequence). Trimming cost V 10 bases and J 3 bases, with 10 bases left between them. CDR3 length equals 13 residues. This CDR3 reads CATSGDYNSPLHF. The CDR3 DNA sequence: TGTGCCACCAGTGGGGACTATAATTCACCCCTCCACTTT.

The chain joins TRBV19 to TRBJ2-7; D not resolved. Germline V gives CDR1 LNHDA, CDR2 SQIVND (reference sequence). V dropped 4 bases and J dropped 3 bases, with 4 bases sitting between them. This CDR3 is 11 amino acids long. CDR3 in DNA: TGTGCCAGTAGTAACAGCTACGAGCAGTACTTC. It encodes CASSNSYEQYF.

The CDR3 region is CASSYPAGRGYTF. The CDR3 DNA is TGTGCCAGCAGTTACCCGGCGGGGCGTGGCTACACCTTC. V gene TRBV6-5 combines with J gene TRBJ1-2; possible D gene TRBD1, 5 bases. The length of the CDR3 is 13 residues. From germline, CDR1 is MNHEY and CDR2 SVGAGI. V gave up 2 bases and J gave up 7 bases, with 11 bases separating them.

This clone showed up just a few times. The chain recombines TRBV4-1 with TRBJ2-1; 8 nucleotides agree with TRBD1. Germline CDR1 reads MGHRA; CDR2 reads YSYEKL. The V gene end was trimmed by 0 bases and the J gene end by 6 bases; junction bases not matched to a gene: 7. The CDR3 extends over 16 amino acids. CDR3 sequence: CASSQDQTGVRNEQFF. The CDR3 DNA reads TGCGCCAGCAGCCAAGATCAGACAGGGGTTCGCAATGAGCAGTTCTTC.

The chain is built from TRBV29-1 and TRBJ2-1, with D uncertain. Germline V gene data show CDR1 as SQVTM and CDR2 as ANQGSEA. The CDR3 is 12 residues long. V was cut by 6 bases and J by 1 base, with 7 bases left in between. The CDR3: CSVLISYNEQFF. CDR3 in DNA: TGCAGCGTACTGATTTCCTACAATGAGCAGTTCTTC.

This clone was seen a single time. The chain carries TRBV5-1 and TRBJ2-3; D is possibly TRBD2 (6 bases). Trimming cost V 6 bases and J 3 bases, with 20 bases left between them. The V gene's germline CDR1 is SGHRS and CDR2 YFSETQ. CDR3 size: 16 residues. The CDR3 nucleotides are TGCGCCAGCACCTCCCCCGCTCCGGGGGAGACAGATACGCAGTATTTT. As protein: CASTSPAPGETDTQYF.

Here the CDR3 reads CASSPINYGYTF. The DNA for the CDR3 is TGTGCCAGCAGTCCAATAAATTATGGCTACACCTTC. The chain is built from TRBV28 and TRBJ1-2; no firm D call. Looked up from germline, CDR1 is MDHEN and CDR2 is SYDVKM. V shed 5 bases and J shed 5 bases, with 9 bases lying between them. This CDR3 is built from 12 residues.

V is TRBV2 and J is TRBJ1-5; unclear D gene. The germline V gene encodes CDR1 SNHLY and CDR2 FYNNEI. The V gene lost 6 bases and the J gene lost 6 bases, with 9 bases spanning the gap. The CDR3 consists of 12 residues. The DNA for the CDR3 is TGTGCCAGCAGCCCGGAGCTTCAGCCCCAGCATTTT. Translating gives CASSPELQPQHF.

V usage is TRBV5-1 and J usage is TRBJ1-1; D might be TRBD1 (5 bases). CDR1 is SGHRS, CDR2 YFSETQ, per germline. This CDR3 spans 14 amino acids. Trimming cost V 0 bases and J 1 base, with 7 bases left between them. CDR3: CASSLARANTEAFF. Written as DNA, the CDR3 is TGCGCCAGCAGCTTGGCCAGGGCGAACACTGAAGCTTTCTTT. Full variable domain (remainder filled in from reference TRBV5-1 and TRBJ1-1): KAGVTQTPRYLIKTRGQQVTLSCSPISGHRSVSWYQQTPGQGLQFLFEYFSETQRNKGNFPGRFSGRQFSNSRSEMNVSTLELGDSALYLCASSLARANTEAFFGQGTRLTVV.

The J gene is TRBJ1-2, the V gene TRBV5-4; 7 bases fit TRBD1. With V trimmed by 3 bases and J by 1 base, 15 bases remained unmatched. Germline V lookup: CDR1 SGHNT, CDR2 YYREEE (reference sequence). This CDR3 contains 18 residues. The CDR3 DNA reads as TGTGCCAGCAGCTCCCCCGTCGGGACAGCTAGTTTTAACTATGGCTACACCTTC. The encoded protein is CASSSPVGTASFNYGYTF.

The chain has TRBV11-2 and TRBJ2-5, with TRBD2 as a possible D gene (6 bases). The V gene lost 5 bases and the J gene lost 6 bases, with 22 bases spanning the gap. Germline V gene sequence: CDR1 SGHAT, CDR2 FQNNGV. The CDR3 is 16 amino acids. CDR3: CASSRESEIGGKTQYF. CDR3 sequence (DNA): TGTGCCAGCAGCCGGGAGAGTGAGATTGGCGGAAAGACCCAGTACTTC.

The chain recombines TRBV7-2 with TRBJ2-2, with D possibly being TRBD1 (6 bases). CDR1 is SGHTA and CDR2 is FQGNSA in the germline V gene. The CDR3 is 15 amino acids. Deletions cut 4 bases from V and 0 bases from J, with 9 bases between. Written as DNA, the CDR3 is TGTGCCAGCAGCTCCAGACAGGCGAACACCGGGGAGCTGTTTTTT. Its translation is CASSSRQANTGELFF.

This chain connects TRBV5-6 to TRBJ2-3, with D possibly being TRBD1 or TRBD2 (6 bases each). This CDR3 comprises 15 residues. With 0 bases removed from V and 3 bases from J, the gap between germline ends came to 11 bases. CDR1 SGHDT and CDR2 YYEEEE come from the germline V gene. CDR3 amino acids: CASSLAPGATDTQYF. The CDR3, as DNA: TGTGCCAGCAGCTTGGCTCCGGGGGCAACAGATACGCAGTATTTT.

The chain uses TRBV19 and TRBJ1-5; D gene unclear. The V gene lost 5 bases and the J gene lost 7 bases, with 12 bases spanning the gap. Germline V gene sequence: CDR1 LNHDA, CDR2 SQIVND (reference sequence). This CDR3 contains 13 residues. The CDR3 bases are TGTGCCAGTAGTTGGGCTTCTAAACAGCCCCAGCATTTT. This codes for CASSWASKQPQHF.